A single sample gave rise to the 27 T cell receptor beta chains below, sequenced in a study of cytomegalovirus exposure and HLA in healthy donors. PCR used 60 Vbeta primers and 13 Jbeta primers. The table came from immunoSEQ multiplex PCR; TCRdb's copy has only in-frame clones and leaves some out. This table has about 78,000 clones, roughly 72% appearing once. The sample was PBMCs. The receptors derive from a woman in her forties in good health and CMV-seropositive.

The chain uses TRBV6-5 and TRBJ2-7, with D unresolved. The CDR3 contains 14 residues. Between the trimmed V and J ends, which lost 0 bases and 0 bases, there was a span of 6 bases. Germline V gene lookup returns CDR1 MNHEY and CDR2 SVGAGI. The chain's CDR3 is CASSYSGPSYEQYF. CDR3 DNA: TGTGCCAGCAGTTACTCTGGGCCCTCCTACGAGCAGTACTTC.

This sequence joins TRBV7-9 and TRBJ1-1; 12 bases match TRBD1. Germline CDR1 and CDR2: SEHNR and FQNEAQ (reference sequence). The CDR3 runs 16 residues. J was trimmed by 6 bases and V by 5 bases; bases with no gene match: 10. CDR3 coding DNA: TGTGCCAGCAGCCGTTGGGGGACAGGGGGCGCGGCTGAAGCTTTCTTT. Translated, it gives CASSRWGTGGAAEAFF.

The chain carries TRBV7-2 and TRBJ1-6; D call uncertain. The CDR3 spans 16 residues. The ends were cut back, 1 base at V and 9 bases at J, with 16 bases in the middle. Germline V gives CDR1 SGHTA, CDR2 FQGNSA. CDR3 amino acids: CASSLVARSAGSPLHF. CDR3 nucleotides: TGTGCCAGCAGCTTAGTGGCACGCTCGGCGGGTTCACCCCTCCACTTT.

This clone was counted only a few times. The chain recombines TRBV4-3 with TRBJ1-1; 11 bases line up with TRBD1. J was trimmed by 7 bases and V by 0 bases; bases with no gene match: 1. The CDR3 extends over 14 amino acids. Germline V gene sequence: CDR1 LGHNA, CDR2 YSLEER. CDR3 loop: CASSQDGTGGEAFF. CDR3 sequence (DNA): TGCGCCAGCAGCCAAGATGGGACAGGGGGTGAAGCTTTCTTT.

This sequence joins TRBV10-3 and TRBJ2-7; 8 bases are shared with TRBD2. The germline V gene encodes CDR1 ENHRY and CDR2 SYGVKD. V shed 6 bases, J shed 2 bases, and the junction held 12 bases outside the gene matches. The CDR3 totals 16 residues. The CDR3 nucleotides read TGTGCCATCAGAGGACAGCCCGGGGGGGACGCCTACGAGCAGTACTTC. Translation: CAIRGQPGGDAYEQYF.

The chain has TRBV6-5 and TRBJ2-3; TRBD1 matches at 11 bases. The CDR3 runs 15 residues. Trimming cost V 5 bases and J 4 bases; bases outside gene matches: 5. Germline assignment: CDR1 MNHEY and CDR2 SVGAGI. CDR3 amino acids: CASSNGDRGSDTQYF. The CDR3 coding sequence is TGTGCCAGCAGTAACGGGGACAGGGGGTCAGATACGCAGTATTTT.

This sequence joins TRBV9 and TRBJ1-2; D is ambiguous. The CDR3 spans 14 residues. V lost 0 bases to trimming and J lost 4 bases, with 10 bases between them. CDR1 and CDR2 (germline): SGDLS, YYNGEE. In DNA, the CDR3 is TGTGCCAGCAGCGTAGATGGCCGCCCCTATGGCTACACCTTC. This codes for CASSVDGRPYGYTF.

V and J are TRBV30 and TRBJ1-4; the match to TRBD1 covers 12 bases. The CDR3 covers 17 residues. Germline V gene sequence: CDR1 GTSNPN, CDR2 SVGIG (reference sequence). With V trimmed by 8 bases and J by 2 bases, 12 bases remained unmatched. The CDR3 DNA is TGTGCCCTGGCCGGGACAGGGGGCTCTAGCACTAATGAAAAACTGTTTTTT. The encoded protein is CALAGTGGSSTNEKLFF.

The chain has TRBV6-5 and TRBJ1-1; 7 nucleotides agree with TRBD1. The CDR3 runs to 16 residues. V was pared by 0 bases and J by 0 bases, with 4 bases of the junction left unmatched. Germline V gives CDR1 MNHEY, CDR2 SVGAGI. CDR3 in amino acids: CASSYSTGLMNTEAFF. The CDR3 bases are TGTGCCAGCAGTTACTCGACAGGGCTGATGAACACTGAAGCTTTCTTT.

V gene TRBV18 combines with J gene TRBJ1-2; a possible D gene is TRBD1 (6 bases). The CDR3 contains 15 residues. Germline-derived CDR1 and CDR2 are KGHSH and LQKENI. Trimming removed 2 bases from V and 2 bases from J, with 12 bases in between. CDR3 coding DNA: TGTGCCAGCTCACCAGTGACAGGATCCAACTATGGCTACACCTTC. This translates into CASSPVTGSNYGYTF.

This chain uses TRBV9 with TRBJ2-7; D gene ambiguous. The CDR3 has 12 residues. Germline V gene lookup returns CDR1 SGDLS and CDR2 YYNGEE. The germline V and J ends were trimmed by 0 bases and 5 bases, with 6 bases remaining between them. CDR3 in DNA: TGTGCCAGCAGCGTAGATCCGGACGAGCAGTACTTC. As protein: CASSVDPDEQYF.

This chain joins TRBV16 and TRBJ1-5, with D perhaps TRBD1 (6 bases). V lost 2 bases, J lost 1 base, and 15 bases lay in between. This CDR3 spans 17 amino acids. Germline V gene lookup returns CDR1 KGHSY and CDR2 FQNENV. CDR3 residues: CASSQTGRGKSNQPQHF. CDR3 nucleotides: TGTGCCAGCAGCCAAACGGGGAGGGGGAAGAGCAATCAGCCCCAGCATTTT.

The chain couples TRBV28 to TRBJ2-5; 8 bases line up with TRBD1. Germline-derived CDR1 and CDR2 are MDHEN and SYDVKM. This CDR3 spans 15 amino acids. V dropped 6 bases and J dropped 5; count of bases not matched to a gene: 11. CDR3 bases: TGTGCCAGCAGGACCACCCAGGGGGCGGGTGAGACCCAGTACTTC. This gives the protein CASRTTQGAGETQYF.

Remarks on this clone: This sample also contains other DNA sequences that code for the same CDR3. The rearrangement uses TRBV4-1 and TRBJ2-1; TRBD2 is a possible D gene (7 bases). Trimming took 0 bases from V and 9 from J, leaving 12 bases between them. The CDR3 consists of 14 residues. Germline V gene sequence: CDR1 MGHRA, CDR2 YSYEKL. In DNA form, the CDR3 reads TGCGCCAGCAGCCAAGATGGGGGGGCCGCTGAGCAGTTCTTC. It codes for CASSQDGGAAEQFF.

This clone is labeled large (0.1 to 1%). This chain uses TRBV5-1 with TRBJ2-5; TRBD1 agrees at 7 bases. In germline, CDR1 is SGHRS, CDR2 YFSETQ. The CDR3 has 15 residues. V gave up 5 bases and J gave up 2 bases; unmatched junction bases: 9. The CDR3 sequence: CASRSPGQKQETQYF. The DNA of the CDR3 is TGCGCCAGCAGATCCCCGGGACAGAAGCAAGAGACCCAGTACTTC.

V usage is TRBV19 and J usage is TRBJ1-1; D is perhaps TRBD1 (6 bases). Germline CDR1 is LNHDA and CDR2 is SQIVND (reference sequence). V gave up 3 bases and J gave up 2 bases, with 13 bases separating them. The CDR3 length is 15 residues. The CDR3: CASSMLSTGNTEAFF. CDR3 nucleotides: TGTGCCAGTAGTATGTTATCGACAGGTAACACTGAAGCTTTCTTT. The whole variable domain, filled in from reference TRBV19 and TRBJ1-1, reads DGGITQSPKYLFRKEGQNVTLSCEQNLNHDAMYWYRQDPGQGLRLIYYSQIVNDFQKGDIAEGYSVSREKKESFPLTVTSAQKNPTAFYLCASSMLSTGNTEAFFGQGTRLTVV.

The chain employs TRBV27 and TRBJ2-1; TRBD2 matches at 7 bases. Trimming removed 7 bases from V and 2 bases from J; junction bases left unmatched: 8. CDR1 is MNHEY, CDR2 SMNVEV, per germline (reference sequence). This CDR3 has 15 amino acids. CDR3 amino acids: CASKLAGGPYNEQFF. In DNA form, the CDR3 reads TGTGCCAGCAAATTAGCGGGTGGCCCCTACAATGAGCAGTTCTTC.

This clone occurred once. The V call is TRBV5-1, the J call TRBJ1-5; 8 nucleotides align to TRBD1. The junction had 8 bases not matched to a gene; V was cut back by 4 bases and J by 5 bases. The CDR3 consists of 15 residues. CDR1 SGHRS and CDR2 YFSETQ come from the germline V gene. CDR3 in amino acids: CASSLQGAGDQPQHF. The CDR3 DNA reads as TGCGCCAGCAGCCTCCAGGGGGCCGGGGATCAGCCCCAGCATTTT.

This chain connects TRBV2 to TRBJ2-7, with unresolved D. In germline, CDR1 is SNHLY, CDR2 FYNNEI. This CDR3 has 11 residues. V was clipped by 2 bases and J by 5 bases, with 4 bases between them. For the CDR3, the DNA is TGTGCCAGCAGTGAACGTAACGAGCAGTACTTC. This sequence encodes CASSERNEQYF.

The chain is built from TRBV6-5 and TRBJ1-1; D ambiguous. This CDR3 has 15 residues. Germline assignment: CDR1 MNHEY and CDR2 SVGAGI. Trimming took 2 bases from V and 1 from J, leaving 11 bases between them. The CDR3 DNA is TGTGCCAGCAGTTACGGGGAGAATTGGAACACTGAAGCTTTCTTT. Protein: CASSYGENWNTEAFF.

This clone was seen repeatedly, ten times or more. The identical CDR3 is also encoded by other nucleotide sequences in the sample. The chain employs TRBV5-6 and TRBJ2-7, with a possible D match to TRBD2 (5 bases). This CDR3 is 12 amino acids long. Trimming shortened V by 0 bases and J by 5 bases, and 6 bases separated the two germline ends. The germline gives CDR1 SGHDT, CDR2 YYEEEE. CDR3 sequence: CASSLVGDEQYF. The CDR3 DNA sequence: TGTGCCAGCAGCTTGGTGGGAGACGAGCAGTACTTC. The full variable domain, rest sourced from reference TRBV5-6 and TRBJ2-7, is DAGVTQSPTHLIKTRGQQVTLRCSPKSGHDTVSWYQQALGQGPQFIFQYYEEEERQRGNFPDRFSGHQFPNYSSELNVNALLLGDSALYLCASSLVGDEQYFGPGTRLTVT.

In regard to this clone: Germline is not matched at one junction end, which may reflect a read error. The rearrangement links TRBV7-9 to TRBJ2-3; TRBD2 is a possible D gene (5 bases). Germline V lookup: CDR1 SEHNR, CDR2 FQNEAQ (reference sequence). The CDR3 is 12 residues long. DNA for the CDR3: TGTTCCAGCAGGTACGGGGTAGATACGCAGTATTTT. Protein: CSSRYGVDTQYF.

The chain joins TRBV30 to TRBJ2-2; 9 positions match TRBD2. CDR3 length equals 13 residues. With 2 bases clipped from V and 7 bases from J, the junction kept 2 bases outside the gene matches. CDR1 GTSNPN and CDR2 SVGIG come from the germline V gene (reference sequence). The CDR3 coding sequence is TGTGCCTGGAGTAAACTAGCGGGCGGGGAGCTGTTTTTT. It is translated as CAWSKLAGGELFF.

V and J are TRBV10-3 and TRBJ1-2, with unresolved D. Between the trimmed V and J ends, which lost 0 bases and 4 bases, there was a span of 3 bases. Germline V gene lookup returns CDR1 ENHRY and CDR2 SYGVKD. The length of the CDR3 is 12 residues. The CDR3 is CAISESSYGYTF. CDR3 nucleotides: TGTGCCATCAGTGAGTCCAGCTATGGCTACACCTTC.

The V call is TRBV7-2, the J call TRBJ1-4, with 9 bases fitting TRBD1. This CDR3 spans 14 amino acids. V lost 6 bases to trimming and J lost 5 bases; unmatched junction nucleotides: 4. The germline V gene encodes CDR1 SGHTA and CDR2 FQGNSA. CDR3 loop: CASRRDRENEKLFF. Written as DNA, the CDR3 is TGTGCCAGCAGAAGGGACAGGGAGAATGAAAAACTGTTTTTT.

The V and J genes are TRBV4-2 and TRBJ1-5; 11 bases are a match to TRBD1. Trimming took 4 bases from V and 5 from J; bases not matched to a gene: 4. This CDR3 region has 15 residues. The germline CDR1 and CDR2 sequences are LGHNA and YNFKEQ. CDR3 DNA: TGTGCCAGCAGCCCGGACAGGGGGCAGGATCAGCCCCAGCATTTT. Translation: CASSPDRGQDQPQHF.

The J gene is TRBJ1-2, the V gene TRBV18; 11 bases are a match to TRBD1. This CDR3 has 15 residues. The germline CDR1 and CDR2 sequences are KGHSH and LQKENI. The V and J ends lost 6 bases and 4 bases, in that order; junction bases with no gene match: 7. The chain's CDR3 is CASSPGTGGGYGYTF. The DNA of the CDR3 is TGTGCCAGCTCCCCTGGGACAGGGGGTGGCTATGGCTACACCTTC.